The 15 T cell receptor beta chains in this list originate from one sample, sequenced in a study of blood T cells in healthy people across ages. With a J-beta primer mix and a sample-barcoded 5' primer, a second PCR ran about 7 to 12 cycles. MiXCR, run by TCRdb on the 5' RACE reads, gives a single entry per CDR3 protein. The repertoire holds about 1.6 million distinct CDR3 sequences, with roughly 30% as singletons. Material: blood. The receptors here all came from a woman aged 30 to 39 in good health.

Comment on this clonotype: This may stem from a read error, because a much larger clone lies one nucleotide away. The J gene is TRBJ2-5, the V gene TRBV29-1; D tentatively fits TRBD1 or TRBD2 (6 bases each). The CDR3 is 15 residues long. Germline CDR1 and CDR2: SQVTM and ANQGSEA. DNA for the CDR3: TGCAGCGTCCGCCTGACGTCGGGGGCCGATGAGACCCGGTACTTC. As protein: CSVRLTSGADETRYF.

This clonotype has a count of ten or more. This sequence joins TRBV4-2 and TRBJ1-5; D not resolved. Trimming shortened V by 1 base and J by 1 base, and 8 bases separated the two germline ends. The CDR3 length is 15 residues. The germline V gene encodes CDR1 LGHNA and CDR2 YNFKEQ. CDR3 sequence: CASSQVSGSNQPQHF. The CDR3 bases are TGTGCCAGCAGCCAAGTTTCGGGAAGCAATCAGCCCCAGCATTTT.

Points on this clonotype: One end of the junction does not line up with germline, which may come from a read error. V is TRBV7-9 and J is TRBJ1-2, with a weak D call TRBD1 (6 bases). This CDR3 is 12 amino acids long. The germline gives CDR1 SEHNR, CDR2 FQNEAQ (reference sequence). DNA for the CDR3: TGTACCAGCAGCGAAAGGACAGATGGCTACACCTTC. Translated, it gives CTSSERTDGYTF.

Here the CDR3 DNA reads TGTGCCAGTAAACCCGGGACAGTTGGAGAGACCCAGTACTTC. It yields the protein CASKPGTVGETQYF. The chain couples TRBV19 to TRBJ2-7; 7 nucleotides match TRBD1. The J call could be wrong; TRBJ2-5 is a better fit for the DNA end. Per germline, CDR1 LNHDA and CDR2 SQIVND (reference sequence). The CDR3 is 14 amino acids.

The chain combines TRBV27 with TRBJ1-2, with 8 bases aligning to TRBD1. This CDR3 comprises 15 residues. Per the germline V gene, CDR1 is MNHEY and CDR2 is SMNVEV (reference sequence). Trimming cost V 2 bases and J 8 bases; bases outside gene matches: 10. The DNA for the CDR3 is TGTGCCAGCAGTTTAGGATCAGGGGGCCTTGGAGGCTACACCTTC. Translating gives CASSLGSGGLGGYTF.

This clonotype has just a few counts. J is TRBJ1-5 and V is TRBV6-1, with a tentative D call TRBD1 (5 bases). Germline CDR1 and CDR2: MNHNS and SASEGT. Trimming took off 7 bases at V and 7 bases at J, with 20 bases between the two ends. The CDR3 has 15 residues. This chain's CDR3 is CASTPDGGGGQPQHF. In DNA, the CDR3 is TGTGCCAGCACTCCCGACGGGGGAGGTGGGCAGCCCCAGCATTTT.

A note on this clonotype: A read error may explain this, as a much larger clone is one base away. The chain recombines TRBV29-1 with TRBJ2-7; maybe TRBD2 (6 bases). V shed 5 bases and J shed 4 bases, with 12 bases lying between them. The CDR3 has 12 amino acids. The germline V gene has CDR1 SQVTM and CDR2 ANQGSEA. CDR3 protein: CSVKPSEYEQYF. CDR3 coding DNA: TGCAGCGTTAAACCTAGCGAGTACGAGCAGTACTTC.

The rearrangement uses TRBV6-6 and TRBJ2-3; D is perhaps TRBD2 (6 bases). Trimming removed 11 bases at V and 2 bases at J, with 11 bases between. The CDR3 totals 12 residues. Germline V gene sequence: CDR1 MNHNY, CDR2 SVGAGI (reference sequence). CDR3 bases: TGTGCCGCCGGGGGTACCACAGATACGCAGTATTTT. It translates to CAAGGTTDTQYF.

This chain's CDR3 is CASSQAPGLNDNEQFF. CDR3 nucleotides: TGTGCCAGCAGCCAAGCCCCGGGGTTGAATGACAATGAGCAGTTCTTC. The chain employs TRBV4-2 and TRBJ2-1; perhaps TRBD2 as D (5 bases). V was pared by 1 base and J by 5 bases, with 15 bases between. Germline V gene sequence: CDR1 LGHNA, CDR2 YNFKEQ. The CDR3 spans 16 residues.

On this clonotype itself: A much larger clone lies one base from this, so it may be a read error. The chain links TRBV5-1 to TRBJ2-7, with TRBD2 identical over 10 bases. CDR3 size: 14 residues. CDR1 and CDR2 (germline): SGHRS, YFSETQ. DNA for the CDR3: TGCGCCGGCAGACAAGCGGGAGGGATATACGAGCAGTACTTC. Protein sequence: CAGRQAGGIYEQYF.

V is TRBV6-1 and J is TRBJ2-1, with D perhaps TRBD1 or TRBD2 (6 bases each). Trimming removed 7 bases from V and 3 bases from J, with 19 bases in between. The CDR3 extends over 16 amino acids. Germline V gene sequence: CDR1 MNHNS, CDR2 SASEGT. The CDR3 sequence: CASNSLGGTIYNEQFF. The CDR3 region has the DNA TGTGCCAGCAACTCGTTGGGGGGCACTATCTACAATGAGCAGTTCTTC.

The CDR3, as DNA: TGTGCCAGCAATCTAGCGGGAGTGTACGAGCAGTACTTC. Its protein is CASNLAGVYEQYF. This sequence joins TRBV5-6 and TRBJ2-7; 10 bases fit TRBD2. V was pared by 6 bases and J by 4 bases, with 4 bases of the junction left unmatched. Per the germline V gene, CDR1 is SGHDT and CDR2 is YYEEEE. The length of the CDR3 is 13 residues.

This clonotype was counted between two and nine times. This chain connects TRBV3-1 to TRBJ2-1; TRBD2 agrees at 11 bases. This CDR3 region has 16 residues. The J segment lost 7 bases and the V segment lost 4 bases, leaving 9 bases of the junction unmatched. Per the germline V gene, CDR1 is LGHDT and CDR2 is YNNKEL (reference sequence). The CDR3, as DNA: TGTGCCAGCAGCCCCCAGACTAGCGGGAAGGGTAATGAGCAGTTCTTC. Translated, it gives CASSPQTSGKGNEQFF.

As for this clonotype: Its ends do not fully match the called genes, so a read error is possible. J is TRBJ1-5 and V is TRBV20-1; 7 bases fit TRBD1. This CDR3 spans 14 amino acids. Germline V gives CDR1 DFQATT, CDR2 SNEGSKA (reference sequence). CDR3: CRASSGDSNQPRHF. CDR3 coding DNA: TGCCGTGCTAGTTCCGGGGACAGCAATCAGCCCCGGCATTTT.

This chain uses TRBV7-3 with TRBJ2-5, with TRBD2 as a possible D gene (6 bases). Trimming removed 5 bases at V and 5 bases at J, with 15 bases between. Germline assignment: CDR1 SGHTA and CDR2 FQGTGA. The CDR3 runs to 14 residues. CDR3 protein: CASSRDSYGETQYF. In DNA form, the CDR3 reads TGTGCCAGCAGCCGGGACTCCTATGGGGAGACCCAGTACTTC.